This T cell receptor beta chain was documented in a study of early T cells in non-severe SARS-CoV-2 infection. In the study overall: Sequencing of unsorted whole blood was done on bulk RNA, leaving chains unpaired.

This CDR3 is built from 14 residues. V gave up 5 bases and J gave up 1 base; unmatched junction bases: 5. Germline V gene sequence: CDR1 SGHRS, CDR2 YFSETQ. Molecules of cDNA were individually given unique molecular identifiers that were attached to them. TCRdb called the 5' RACE reads again in MiXCR, with one record for every CDR3 protein. The data hold more than 65,000 distinct CDR3 sequences, with around 12% observed a single time. This TCR came from an adult who was a healthcare worker with PCR-confirmed SARS-CoV-2 infection or an uninfected control (not recorded which). V usage is TRBV5-1 and J usage is TRBJ2-7; 8 positions match TRBD2. Specimen: whole blood, collected at baseline. CDR3 loop: CASRLAGPSYEQYF. CDR3 DNA sequence: TGCGCCAGCAGGTTAGCGGGGCCATCCTACGAGCAGTACTTC.